Detailed here is one TCR beta chain. These data originate in a study of blood T cell repertoires in COVID-19. Germline V gene data show CDR1 as KGHDR and CDR2 as SFDVKD. The CDR3 is 16 residues long. V dropped 4 bases and J dropped 5; count of bases not matched to a gene: 7. The repertoire was sequenced with immunoSEQ multiplex PCR; TCRdb's copy has only in-frame clones and lacks some. The repertoire holds hundreds of thousands of clones, with 88% as singletons. The sample consisted of PBMCs or T cells enriched from blood (not recorded which). The TCR was taken from a woman in her sixties or seventies in a cohort exposed to, infected with or recovered from COVID-19 (not recorded which). The rearrangement links TRBV24-1 to TRBJ2-1; TRBD2 aligns across 10 bases. For the CDR3, the DNA is TGTGCCACCAGTGACGCTAGCGGGAGCAGGGACAATGAGCAGTTCTTC. The encoded protein is CATSDASGSRDNEQFF.